Listed here is a single T cell receptor (beta chain). This record belongs to a study of shared clonotypes between healthy human individuals. The V and J ends lost 1 base and 3 bases, in that order; junction bases with no gene match: 5. The CDR3 runs to 17 residues. The germline gives CDR1 MDHEN, CDR2 SYDVKM. It was CD45RO-negative cells, positively selected for CCR7, that made up naive CD8 cells, with terminally differentiated effector memory CD45RA+ cells excluded. Sequencing was performed with immunoSEQ multiplex PCR; in TCRdb, only in-frame clones are kept and a portion is missing. The sample has a few hundred thousand clones, nearly 97% seen once.

The TCR sequence derives from a woman in her 30s in good health. Sequencing input: naive CD8+ T cells sorted from blood. The chain uses TRBV28 and TRBJ2-3, with 12 bases lining up with TRBD2. The CDR3 DNA follows: TGTGCCAGCAGTTTATTGACTAGCGGGAGTGAGACAGATACGCAGTATTTT. This gives the protein CASSLLTSGSETDTQYF. Looking up the rest from reference TRBV28 and TRBJ2-3 gives the full variable domain: DVKVTQSSRYLVKRTGEKVFLECVQDMDHENMFWYRQDPGLGLRLIYFSYDVKMKEKGDIPEGYSVSREKKERFSLILESASTNQTSMYLCASSLLTSGSETDTQYFGPGTRLTVL.